Detailed here is one T cell receptor beta chain. These data come from a study of cytomegalovirus exposure and HLA in healthy donors. There are 16 residues in the CDR3. Germline loops: CDR1 SGHTA, CDR2 FQGNSA. Trimming took 7 bases from V and 4 from J; bases not matched to a gene: 11. 60 Vbeta and 13 Jbeta primers were used in PCR. Repertoires were generated with immunoSEQ multiplex PCR, while TCRdb's copy carries only in-frame clones and drops some. This sample has over 100,000 clones, with about 80% found just once. V usage is TRBV7-2 and J usage is TRBJ1-5; 9 bases are a match to TRBD1. The sequence came from a woman between 45 and 65 years old in good health and CMV-seropositive. Material for sequencing was PBMCs. The CDR3 loop reads CASTSGQGMKNQPQHF. The CDR3 DNA is TGTGCCAGCACCTCGGGACAGGGAATGAAAAATCAGCCCCAGCATTTT.